Shown below are 20 T cell receptor beta chains from a single sample sequenced in a study of CD8 T cells in ankylosing spondylitis. Each CDR3 protein is one row after TCRdb ran MiXCR on the 5' RACE reads. The data hold 350,000 to 400,000 distinct CDR3 sequences, with 20% to 25% observed a single time. Sequencing was done on a sample of blood, either unsorted or a sorted T cell fraction (not recorded which). The source is a male donor with ankylosing spondylitis or in good health (not recorded which).

The chain links TRBV7-9 to TRBJ2-3; 9 bases are a match to TRBD1. The CDR3 spans 16 residues. With 6 bases clipped from V and 4 bases from J, the junction kept 11 bases outside the gene matches. The germline gives CDR1 SEHNR, CDR2 FQNEAQ (reference sequence). As DNA, the CDR3 is TGTGCCAGCAGACCCTCGGACAGGGGCGATGCAGATACGCAGTATTTT. This gives the protein CASRPSDRGDADTQYF.

This rearrangement joins TRBV10-3 to TRBJ2-2; 11 bases fit TRBD2. Germline CDR1 is ENHRY and CDR2 is SYGVKD. V lost 5 bases to trimming and J lost 2 bases; unmatched junction nucleotides: 1. The length of the CDR3 is 15 residues. The CDR3, as DNA: TGTGCCATCAGTACTAGCGGGGGAAACACCGGGGAGCTGTTTTTT. Translating gives CAISTSGGNTGELFF.

This chain uses TRBV27 with TRBJ2-5; TRBD1 aligns across 9 bases. The CDR3 extends over 17 amino acids. J lost 0 bases, V lost 6 bases, and 11 bases had no gene match. In germline, CDR1 is MNHEY, CDR2 SMNVEV (reference sequence). CDR3 in amino acids: CASRGDRERGDQETQYF. In nucleotides, the CDR3 is TGTGCCAGCAGGGGGGACAGGGAGAGAGGGGACCAAGAGACCCAGTACTTC.

This clonotype was recorded a few times. The chain has TRBV7-9 and TRBJ2-5; perhaps TRBD2 as D (6 bases). V was clipped by 2 bases and J by 5 bases, with 12 bases between them. The CDR3 is made up of 14 amino acids. CDR1 and CDR2 (germline): SEHNR, FQNEAQ (reference sequence). Written as DNA, the CDR3 is TGTGCCAGCAGCTTATTATGGGGGGTTGAGACCCAGTACTTC. This codes for CASSLLWGVETQYF.

This clonotype was detected only a few times. The chain joins TRBV7-9 to TRBJ2-1; D not certain. The CDR3 spans 15 residues. The germline CDR1 and CDR2 sequences are SEHNR and FQNEAQ (reference sequence). V lost 7 bases and J lost 0, with 13 bases in between. CDR3 sequence reads: CASTHLVISYNEQFF. CDR3 in DNA: TGTGCCAGCACCCATTTGGTTATCTCCTACAATGAGCAGTTCTTC.

This chain links TRBV19 with TRBJ2-7, with 9 positions matching TRBD1. Germline V lookup: CDR1 LNHDA, CDR2 SQIVND (reference sequence). The CDR3 length is 15 residues. With V trimmed by 4 bases and J by 6 bases, 10 bases remained unmatched. The CDR3 DNA reads TGTGCCAGTAGTACCGGGACAGGGTTGATAGGCGAGCAGTACTTC. It is translated as CASSTGTGLIGEQYF. Full variable domain (missing parts from reference TRBV19 and TRBJ2-7): DGGITQSPKYLFRKEGQNVTLSCEQNLNHDAMYWYRQDPGQGLRLIYYSQIVNDFQKGDIAEGYSVSREKKESFPLTVTSAQKNPTAFYLCASSTGTGLIGEQYFGPGTRLTVT.

This clonotype came up a few times. The gene calls are TRBV12-3 or TRBV12-4 and TRBJ1-2; no clear D. Trimming left V 3 bases short and J 4 bases short, with 9 bases between. The CDR3 loop spans 13 amino acids. Here the CDR3 reads CASSLGGLYGYTF. The CDR3 DNA follows: TGTGCCAGCAGTTTGGGTGGGCTCTATGGCTACACCTTC.

This clonotype was seen only a few times. The junction departs from germline at one end; a sequencing error may be responsible. This chain links TRBV4-2 with TRBJ2-5; 9 bases line up with TRBD2. The germline CDR1 and CDR2 sequences are LGHNA and YNFKEQ. The CDR3 sequence is 15 residues long. In DNA form, the CDR3 reads TGTGCCGGCAGCCAATTTATAGCGGGGGAAGAGACCCAGTACTTC. As protein: CAGSQFIAGEETQYF.

This chain links TRBV9 with TRBJ2-3, with TRBD2 matching over 10 bases. The CDR3 contains 15 residues. Germline V gives CDR1 SGDLS, CDR2 YYNGEE. The V and J ends lost 6 bases and 0 bases, in that order; junction bases with no gene match: 4. CDR3 residues: CASTLSGGSTDTQYF. CDR3 sequence (DNA): TGTGCCAGCACCCTTAGCGGGGGGAGCACAGATACGCAGTATTTT. Drawing the rest from reference TRBV9 and TRBJ2-3, the complete variable domain is DSGVTQTPKHLITATGQRVTLRCSPRSGDLSVYWYQQSLDQGLQFLIQYYNGEERAKGNILERFSAQQFPDLHSELNLSSLELGDSALYFCASTLSGGSTDTQYFGPGTRLTVL.

This clonotype was recorded a few times. The chain links TRBV28 to TRBJ1-6; tentative D call: TRBD1 (6 bases). V lost 3 bases to trimming and J lost 7 bases, with 13 bases between them. From germline, CDR1 is MDHEN and CDR2 SYDVKM. This CDR3 is 15 amino acids long. The CDR3 DNA sequence: TGTGCCAGCAGTTTTAGCCCAGGGGACAATTCACCCCTCCACTTT. This translates into CASSFSPGDNSPLHF.

The count of this clonotype is one. This chain links TRBV4-2 with TRBJ2-7; D tentatively fits TRBD1 or TRBD2 (7 bases each). Germline V gene lookup returns CDR1 LGHNA and CDR2 YNFKEQ. There are 15 residues in the CDR3. V was trimmed by 4 bases and J by 6 bases, leaving 19 bases between them. The CDR3, as DNA: TGTGCCAGCAGCCCCTCGGGGGAGGGGGCTGGCGAGCAGTACTTC. It translates to CASSPSGEGAGEQYF.

This chain joins TRBV28 and TRBJ2-3, with D unresolved. The CDR3 has 13 residues. V was cut by 8 bases and J by 4 bases, with 13 bases left in between. Germline V CDR1 and CDR2: MDHEN, SYDVKM. CDR3 amino acids: CASSAVPADTQYF. The DNA for the CDR3 is TGTGCCAGCTCGGCGGTCCCAGCAGATACGCAGTATTTT.

The chain employs TRBV10-3 and TRBJ2-7, with D perhaps TRBD1 (5 bases). The CDR3 extends over 13 amino acids. Germline lookup yields CDR1 ENHRY and CDR2 SYGVKD. Between the trimmed V and J ends, which lost 0 bases and 2 bases, there was a span of 5 bases. DNA for the CDR3: TGTGCCATCAGTGAGTCGGACACCTACGAGCAGTACTTC. Translating it yields CAISESDTYEQYF.

This clonotype was observed a few times. The rearrangement joins TRBV27 to TRBJ2-7, with TRBD1 matching over 8 bases. The CDR3 loop spans 16 amino acids. From germline, CDR1 is MNHEY and CDR2 SMNVEV (reference sequence). J lost 5 bases, V lost 1 base, and 10 bases had no gene match. The CDR3 spells CASSLFVGQGLNEQYF. The CDR3 DNA follows: TGTGCCAGCAGTTTATTTGTTGGACAGGGCTTGAACGAGCAGTACTTC.

The chain recombines TRBV16 with TRBJ2-1; TRBD2 is a possible D gene (5 bases). Germline assignment: CDR1 KGHSY and CDR2 FQNENV. The length of the CDR3 is 16 residues. Trimming cost V 0 bases and J 7 bases, with 16 bases left between them. The CDR3 nucleotides are TGTGCCAGCAGCCAATCCAGGCTAGCCGTTAAAAATGAGCAGTTCTTC. As protein: CASSQSRLAVKNEQFF.

This clonotype has just a few counts. The V and J genes are TRBV6-1 and TRBJ2-2; 12 nucleotides agree with TRBD2. Germline CDR1 and CDR2: MNHNS and SASEGT. The CDR3 contains 18 residues. V was clipped by 6 bases and J by 4 bases; unmatched bases: 12. The CDR3 bases are TGTGCCAGCAGCCGCGGACTAGCGGGATTAGGAGGCACCGGGGAGCTGTTTTTT. Protein sequence: CASSRGLAGLGGTGELFF.

This clonotype was detected only a few times. The chain's CDR3 is CAISESLSGPTGELFF. The CDR3 DNA follows: TGTGCCATCAGTGAGTCCCTATCCGGGCCCACCGGGGAGCTGTTTTTT. The chain carries TRBV10-3 and TRBJ2-2; D unclear. The CDR3 totals 16 residues. V gave up 0 bases and J gave up 4 bases, with 12 bases separating them. CDR1 is ENHRY and CDR2 is SYGVKD in the germline V gene.

This clonotype has a handful of counts. This chain links TRBV9 with TRBJ1-1; TRBD1 matches at 7 bases. The V segment lost 4 bases and the J segment 3 bases; nucleotides outside the gene matches: 9. The CDR3 length is 15 residues. From germline, CDR1 is SGDLS and CDR2 YYNGEE. The CDR3 reads CASSPQGGAHTEAFF. In nucleotides, the CDR3 is TGTGCCAGCAGCCCTCAGGGGGGGGCGCACACTGAAGCTTTCTTT.

This clonotype was seen a handful of times. The chain combines TRBV7-9 with TRBJ2-7; a possible D gene is TRBD2 (6 bases). Looked up from germline, CDR1 is SEHNR and CDR2 is FQNEAQ (reference sequence). V lost 4 bases, J lost 4 bases, and 14 bases lay in between. CDR3 length: 14 residues. The CDR3 region has the DNA TGTGCCAGCAGCTCCGTCCCGGGGAGGTACGAGCAGTACTTC. It encodes CASSSVPGRYEQYF. Combining the CDR3 with reference TRBV7-9 and TRBJ2-7 gives the whole variable domain DTGVSQNPRHKITKRGQNVTFRCDPISEHNRLYWYRQTLGQGPEFLTYFQNEAQLEKSRLLSDRFSAERPKGSFSTLEIQRTEQGDSAMYLCASSSVPGRYEQYFGPGTRLTVT.

The chain uses TRBV5-1 and TRBJ2-3, with 9 positions matching TRBD1. Per the germline V gene, CDR1 is SGHRS and CDR2 is YFSETQ. Unmatched junction bases numbered 7, after V lost 10 bases and J lost 4 bases. The CDR3 has 13 amino acids. For the CDR3, the DNA is TGCGCCCCGGAGGGACAGGGATCAGATACGCAGTATTTT. The encoded protein is CAPEGQGSDTQYF.